This T cell receptor (beta chain) is drawn from a study of Graves' ophthalmopathy and Graves' hyperthyroidism. About this clonotype: Its specificity is unknown.

For repertoire sequencing, the TCR beta CDR3 regions were amplified from RNA transcripts. An initial RT-PCR round employing HTBI primers preceded a second-round multiplex PCR. TCRdb re-called the multiplex PCR reads through MiXCR, storing one row per CDR3 protein. The sample contains roughly 610,000 distinct CDR3 sequences, over 20% of which appear only once. The stable label applied to hyperthyroidism with no ophthalmopathy within 18 months of follow-up. Clinical symptoms, serum thyroxine, TRAb, thyroid ultrasound and orbital computed tomography formed the basis of diagnosis. Study results and caveats: This model predicted ophthalmopathy progression (sensitivity 65% to 71%, specificity 72% to 85%). In blood appeared most of the expanded thyroid clonotypes whose frequency exceeded 0.001.

Sample: peripheral blood. This receptor was obtained from a woman aged 18-30 years with stable Graves' hyperthyroidism. Some clones in this sample may be carry-over from other donors' samples.

The CDR3 bases are TGTGCCACCAGCCGCCCGGGGAGAACCGGGGAGCTGTTTTTT. It yields the protein CATSRPGRTGELFF. The chain carries TRBV15 and TRBJ2-2; a possible D gene is TRBD2 (5 bases). The germline V gene encodes CDR1 LNHNV and CDR2 YYDKDF (reference sequence). The CDR3 has 14 residues. V lost 5 bases and J lost 5, with 12 bases in between.